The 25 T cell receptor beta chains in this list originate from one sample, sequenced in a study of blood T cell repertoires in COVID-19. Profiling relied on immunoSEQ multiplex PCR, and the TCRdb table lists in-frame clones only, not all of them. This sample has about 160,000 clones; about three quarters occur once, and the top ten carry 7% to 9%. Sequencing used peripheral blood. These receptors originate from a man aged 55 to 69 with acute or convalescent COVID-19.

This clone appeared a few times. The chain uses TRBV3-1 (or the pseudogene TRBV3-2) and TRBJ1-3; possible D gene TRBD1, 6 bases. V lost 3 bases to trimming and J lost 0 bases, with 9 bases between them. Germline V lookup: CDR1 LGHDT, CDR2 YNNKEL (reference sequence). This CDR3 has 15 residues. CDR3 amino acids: CASSQQGSSGNTIYF. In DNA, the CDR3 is TGTGCCAGCAGCCAGCAGGGGAGCTCTGGAAACACCATATATTTT.

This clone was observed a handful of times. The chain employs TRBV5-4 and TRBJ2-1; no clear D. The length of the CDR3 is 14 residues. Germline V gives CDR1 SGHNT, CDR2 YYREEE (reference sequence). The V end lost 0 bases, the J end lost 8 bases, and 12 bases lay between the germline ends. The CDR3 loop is CASSLDSLWYEQFF. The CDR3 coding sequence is TGTGCCAGCAGCTTGGACAGCTTGTGGTATGAGCAGTTCTTC.

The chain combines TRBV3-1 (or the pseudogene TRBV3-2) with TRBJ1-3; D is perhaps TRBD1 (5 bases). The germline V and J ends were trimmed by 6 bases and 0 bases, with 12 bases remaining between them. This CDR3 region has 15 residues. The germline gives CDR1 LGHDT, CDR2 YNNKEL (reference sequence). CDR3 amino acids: CASSFGQVSGNTIYF. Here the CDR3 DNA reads TGTGCCAGCAGTTTCGGACAAGTCTCTGGAAACACCATATATTTT.

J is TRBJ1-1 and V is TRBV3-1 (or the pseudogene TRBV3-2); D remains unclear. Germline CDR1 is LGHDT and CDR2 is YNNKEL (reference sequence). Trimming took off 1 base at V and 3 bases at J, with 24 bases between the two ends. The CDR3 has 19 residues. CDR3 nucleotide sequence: TGTGCCAGCAGCCAAGCTAAGCTCGGGGTAGGCAGTTACTACACTGAAGCTTTCTTT. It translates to CASSQAKLGVGSYYTEAFF.

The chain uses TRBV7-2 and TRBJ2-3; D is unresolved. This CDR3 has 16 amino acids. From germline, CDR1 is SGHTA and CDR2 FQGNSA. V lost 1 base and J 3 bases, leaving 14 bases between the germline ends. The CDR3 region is CASSLGGWQSTDTQYF. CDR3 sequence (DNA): TGTGCCAGCAGCTTAGGTGGCTGGCAGTCAACAGATACGCAGTATTTT.

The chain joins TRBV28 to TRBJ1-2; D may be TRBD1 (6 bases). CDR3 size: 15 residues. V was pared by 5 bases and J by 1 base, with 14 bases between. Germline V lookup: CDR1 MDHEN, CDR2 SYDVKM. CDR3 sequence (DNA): TGTGCCAGCAGTGAGACAGGTTACCTTAACTATGGCTACACCTTC. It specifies CASSETGYLNYGYTF.

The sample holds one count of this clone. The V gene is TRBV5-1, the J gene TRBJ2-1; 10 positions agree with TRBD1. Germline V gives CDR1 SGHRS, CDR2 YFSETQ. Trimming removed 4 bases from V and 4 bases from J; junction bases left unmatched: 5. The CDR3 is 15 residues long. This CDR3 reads CASSPRDRGYNEQFF. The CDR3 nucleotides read TGCGCCAGCAGCCCCCGGGACAGGGGTTACAATGAGCAGTTCTTC. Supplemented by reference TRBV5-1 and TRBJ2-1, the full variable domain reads KAGVTQTPRYLIKTRGQQVTLSCSPISGHRSVSWYQQTPGQGLQFLFEYFSETQRNKGNFPGRFSGRQFSNSRSEMNVSTLELGDSALYLCASSPRDRGYNEQFFGPGTRLTVL.

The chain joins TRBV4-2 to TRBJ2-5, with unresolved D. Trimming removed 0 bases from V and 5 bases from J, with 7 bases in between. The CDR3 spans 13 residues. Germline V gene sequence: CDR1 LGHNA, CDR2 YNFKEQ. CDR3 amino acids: CASSQELRETQYF. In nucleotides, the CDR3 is TGTGCCAGCAGCCAAGAGTTGAGGGAGACCCAGTACTTC.

Here the CDR3 reads CASANQGQQETQYF. The DNA of the CDR3 is TGTGCCAGTGCGAACCAAGGACAGCAAGAGACCCAGTACTTC. The chain combines TRBV19 with TRBJ2-5, with TRBD1 as a possible D gene (6 bases). Germline V gene data show CDR1 as LNHDA and CDR2 as SQIVND (reference sequence). The ends were cut back, 8 bases at V and 2 bases at J, with 15 bases in the middle. CDR3 length: 14 residues.

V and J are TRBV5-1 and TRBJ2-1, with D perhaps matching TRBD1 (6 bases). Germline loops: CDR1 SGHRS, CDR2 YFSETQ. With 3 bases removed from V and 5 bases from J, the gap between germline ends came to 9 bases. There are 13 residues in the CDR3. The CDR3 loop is CASSSGAHNEQFF. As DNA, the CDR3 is TGCGCCAGCAGCTCAGGGGCCCACAATGAGCAGTTCTTC.

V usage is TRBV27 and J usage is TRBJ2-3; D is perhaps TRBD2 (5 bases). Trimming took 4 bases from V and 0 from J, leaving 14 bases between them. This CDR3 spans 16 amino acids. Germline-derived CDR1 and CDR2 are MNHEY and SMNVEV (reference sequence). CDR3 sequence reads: CASSSKPGLSTDTQYF. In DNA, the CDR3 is TGTGCCAGCAGTTCTAAGCCCGGACTTAGCACAGATACGCAGTATTTT.

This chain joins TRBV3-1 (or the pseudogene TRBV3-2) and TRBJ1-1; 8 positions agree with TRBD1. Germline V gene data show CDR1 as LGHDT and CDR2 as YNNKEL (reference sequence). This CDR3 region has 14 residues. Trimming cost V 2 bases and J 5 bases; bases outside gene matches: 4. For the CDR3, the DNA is TGTGCCAGCAGCCAACTGACAGGGGAGACTGAAGCTTTCTTT. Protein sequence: CASSQLTGETEAFF.

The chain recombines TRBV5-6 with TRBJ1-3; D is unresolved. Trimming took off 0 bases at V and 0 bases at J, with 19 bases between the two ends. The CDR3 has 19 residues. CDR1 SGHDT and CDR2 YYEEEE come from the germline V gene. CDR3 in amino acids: CASSLGRGVSYTSGNTIYF. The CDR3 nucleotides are TGTGCCAGCAGCTTGGGACGCGGGGTCAGCTATACCTCTGGAAACACCATATATTTT. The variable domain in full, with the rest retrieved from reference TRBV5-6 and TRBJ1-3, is DAGVTQSPTHLIKTRGQQVTLRCSPKSGHDTVSWYQQALGQGPQFIFQYYEEEERQRGNFPDRFSGHQFPNYSSELNVNALLLGDSALYLCASSLGRGVSYTSGNTIYFGEGSWLTVV.

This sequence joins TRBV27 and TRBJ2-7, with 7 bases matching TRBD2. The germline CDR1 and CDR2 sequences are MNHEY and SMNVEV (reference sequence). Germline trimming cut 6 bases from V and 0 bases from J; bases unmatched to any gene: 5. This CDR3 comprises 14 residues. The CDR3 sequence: CASRTRTSSYEQYF. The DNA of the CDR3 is TGTGCCAGCAGGACCCGGACTAGCTCCTACGAGCAGTACTTC.

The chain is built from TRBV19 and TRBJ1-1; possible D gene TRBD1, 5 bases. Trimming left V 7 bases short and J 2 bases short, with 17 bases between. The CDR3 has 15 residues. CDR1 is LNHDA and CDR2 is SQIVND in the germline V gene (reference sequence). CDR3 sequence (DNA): TGTGCCAGTAATGGTTGGGAGGGGCCTAACACTGAAGCTTTCTTT. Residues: CASNGWEGPNTEAFF.

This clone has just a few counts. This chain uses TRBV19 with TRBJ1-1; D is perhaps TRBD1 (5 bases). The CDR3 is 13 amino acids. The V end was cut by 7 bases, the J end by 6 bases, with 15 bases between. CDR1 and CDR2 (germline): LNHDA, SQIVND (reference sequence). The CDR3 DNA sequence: TGTGCCAGTACCGGCCTAGGGGAACCTGAAGCTTTCTTT. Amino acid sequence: CASTGLGEPEAFF. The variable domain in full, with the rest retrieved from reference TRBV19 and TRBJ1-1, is DGGITQSPKYLFRKEGQNVTLSCEQNLNHDAMYWYRQDPGQGLRLIYYSQIVNDFQKGDIAEGYSVSREKKESFPLTVTSAQKNPTAFYLCASTGLGEPEAFFGQGTRLTVV.

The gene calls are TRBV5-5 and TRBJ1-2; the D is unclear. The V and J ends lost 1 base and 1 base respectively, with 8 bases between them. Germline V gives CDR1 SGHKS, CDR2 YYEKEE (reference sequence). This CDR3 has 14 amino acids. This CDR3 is CASSLREINYGYTF. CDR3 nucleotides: TGTGCCAGCAGCTTGAGAGAAATTAACTATGGCTACACCTTC. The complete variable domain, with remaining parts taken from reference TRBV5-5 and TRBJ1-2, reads DAGVTQSPTHLIKTRGQQVTLRCSPISGHKSVSWYQQVLGQGPQFIFQYYEKEERGRGNFPDRFSARQFPNYSSELNVNALLLGDSALYLCASSLREINYGYTFGSGTRLTVV.

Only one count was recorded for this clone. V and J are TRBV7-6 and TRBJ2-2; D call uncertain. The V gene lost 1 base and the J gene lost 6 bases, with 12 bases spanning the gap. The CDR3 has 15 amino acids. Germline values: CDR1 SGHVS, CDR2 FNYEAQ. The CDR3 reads CASSLGLVGSGELFF. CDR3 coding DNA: TGTGCCAGCAGCTTAGGACTGGTCGGCTCCGGGGAGCTGTTTTTT.

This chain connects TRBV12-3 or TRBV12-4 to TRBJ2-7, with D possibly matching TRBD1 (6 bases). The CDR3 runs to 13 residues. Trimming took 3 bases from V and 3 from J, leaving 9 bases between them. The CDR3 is CASSFGQNYEQYF. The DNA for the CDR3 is TGTGCCAGCAGTTTCGGACAGAACTACGAGCAGTACTTC.

The DNA for the CDR3 is TGTGCCAGCAGCACGAGAGACAGGGGAGATGGCTACACCTTC. Its protein product is CASSTRDRGDGYTF. This chain links TRBV7-2 with TRBJ1-2, with 8 bases identical to TRBD1. Germline-derived CDR1 and CDR2 are SGHTA and FQGNSA. The CDR3 has 14 amino acids. J was trimmed by 6 bases and V by 5 bases; bases with no gene match: 8.

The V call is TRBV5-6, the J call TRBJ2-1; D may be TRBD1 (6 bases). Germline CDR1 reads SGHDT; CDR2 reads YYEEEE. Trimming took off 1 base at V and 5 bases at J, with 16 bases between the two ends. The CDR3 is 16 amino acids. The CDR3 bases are TGTGCCAGCAGCTTGCCCAGGACAGACCAGAACAATGAGCAGTTCTTC. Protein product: CASSLPRTDQNNEQFF.

The CDR3: CATSAQGAYGYTF. CDR3 in DNA: TGTGCCACCAGTGCACAGGGGGCCTATGGCTACACCTTC. The gene calls are TRBV24-1 and TRBJ1-2, with TRBD1 matching 9 bases. CDR3 size: 13 residues. The V gene's germline CDR1 is KGHDR and CDR2 SFDVKD. V trimming: 5 bases; J trimming: 4 bases; junction bases outside the gene matches: 1.

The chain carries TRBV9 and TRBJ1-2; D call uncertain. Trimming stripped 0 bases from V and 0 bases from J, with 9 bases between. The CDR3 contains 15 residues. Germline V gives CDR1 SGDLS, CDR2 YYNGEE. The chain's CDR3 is CASSVDPGTNYGYTF. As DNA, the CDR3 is TGTGCCAGCAGCGTAGACCCAGGAACTAACTATGGCTACACCTTC.

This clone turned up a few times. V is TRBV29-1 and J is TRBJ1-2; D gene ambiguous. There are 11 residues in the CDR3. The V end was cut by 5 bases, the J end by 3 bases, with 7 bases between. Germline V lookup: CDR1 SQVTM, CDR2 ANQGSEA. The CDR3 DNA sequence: TGCAGCGTTTTCCGGGACTATGGCTACACCTTC. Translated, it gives CSVFRDYGYTF. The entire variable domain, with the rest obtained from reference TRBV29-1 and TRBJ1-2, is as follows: SAVISQKPSRDICQRGTSLTIQCQVDSQVTMMFWYRQQPGQSLTLIATANQGSEATYESGFVIDKFPISRPNLTFSTLTVSNMSPEDSSIYLCSVFRDYGYTFGSGTRLTVV.

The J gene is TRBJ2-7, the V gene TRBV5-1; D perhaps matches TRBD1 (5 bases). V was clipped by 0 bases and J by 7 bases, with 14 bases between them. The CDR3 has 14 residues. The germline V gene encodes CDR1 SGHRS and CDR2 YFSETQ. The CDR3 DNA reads TGCGCCAGCAGCTTGGCCGGGCAGGGTCGGGAGCAGTACTTC. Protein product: CASSLAGQGREQYF.